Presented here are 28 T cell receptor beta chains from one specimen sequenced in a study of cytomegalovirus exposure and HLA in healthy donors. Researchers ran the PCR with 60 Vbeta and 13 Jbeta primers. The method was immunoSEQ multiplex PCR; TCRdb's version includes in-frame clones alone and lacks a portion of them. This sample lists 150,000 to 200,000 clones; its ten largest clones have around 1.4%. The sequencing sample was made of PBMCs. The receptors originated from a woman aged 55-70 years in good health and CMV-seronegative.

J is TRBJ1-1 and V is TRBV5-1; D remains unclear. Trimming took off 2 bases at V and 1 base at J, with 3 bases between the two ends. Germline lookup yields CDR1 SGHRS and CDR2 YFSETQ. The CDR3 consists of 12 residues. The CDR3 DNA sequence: TGCGCCAGCAGCTTACAGAACACTGAAGCTTTCTTT. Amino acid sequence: CASSLQNTEAFF.

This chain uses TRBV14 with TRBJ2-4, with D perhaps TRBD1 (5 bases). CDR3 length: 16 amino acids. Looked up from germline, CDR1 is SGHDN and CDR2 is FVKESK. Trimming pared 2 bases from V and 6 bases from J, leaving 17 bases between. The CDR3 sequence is CASSQYRTLVGNIQYF. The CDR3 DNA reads TGTGCCAGCAGCCAATACCGGACACTGGTCGGAAACATTCAGTACTTC.

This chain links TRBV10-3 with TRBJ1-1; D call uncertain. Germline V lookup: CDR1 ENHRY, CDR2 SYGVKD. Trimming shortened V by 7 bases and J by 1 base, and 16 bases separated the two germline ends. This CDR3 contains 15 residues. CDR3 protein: CAITSNPGENTEAFF. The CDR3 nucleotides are TGTGCCATCACCTCCAACCCGGGAGAGAACACTGAAGCTTTCTTT.

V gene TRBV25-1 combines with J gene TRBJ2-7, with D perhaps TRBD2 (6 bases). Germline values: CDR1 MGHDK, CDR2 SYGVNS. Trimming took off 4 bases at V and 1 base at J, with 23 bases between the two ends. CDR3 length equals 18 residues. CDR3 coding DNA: TGTGCCAGCAGTGGATCTAGAGAGTCCTTTCGGGGGTCCTACGAGCAGTACTTC. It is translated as CASSGSRESFRGSYEQYF.

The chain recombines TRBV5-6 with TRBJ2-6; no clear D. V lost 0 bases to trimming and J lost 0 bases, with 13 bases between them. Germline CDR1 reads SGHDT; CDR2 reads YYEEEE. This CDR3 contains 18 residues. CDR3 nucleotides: TGTGCCAGCAGCTTGGCCCTGGGCCCTTTCTCTGGGGCCAACGTCCTGACTTTC. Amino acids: CASSLALGPFSGANVLTF.

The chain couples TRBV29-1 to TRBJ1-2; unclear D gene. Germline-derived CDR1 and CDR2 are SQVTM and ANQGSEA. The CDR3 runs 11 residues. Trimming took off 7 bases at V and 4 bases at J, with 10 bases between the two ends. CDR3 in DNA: TGCAGCGCCCGAGACTCCTATGGCTACACCTTC. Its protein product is CSARDSYGYTF.

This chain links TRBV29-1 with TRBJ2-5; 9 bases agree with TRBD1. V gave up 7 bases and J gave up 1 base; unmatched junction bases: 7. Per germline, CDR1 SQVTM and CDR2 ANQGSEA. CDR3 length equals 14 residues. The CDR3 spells CSGLRDRVQETQYF. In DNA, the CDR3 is TGCAGCGGCCTACGGGACAGGGTCCAAGAGACCCAGTACTTC.

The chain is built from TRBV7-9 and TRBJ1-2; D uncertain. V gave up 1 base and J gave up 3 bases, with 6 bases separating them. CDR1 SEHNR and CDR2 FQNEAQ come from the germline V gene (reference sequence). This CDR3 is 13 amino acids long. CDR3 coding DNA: TGTGCCAGCAGCTTAGGGGCAGACTATGGCTACACCTTC. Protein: CASSLGADYGYTF.

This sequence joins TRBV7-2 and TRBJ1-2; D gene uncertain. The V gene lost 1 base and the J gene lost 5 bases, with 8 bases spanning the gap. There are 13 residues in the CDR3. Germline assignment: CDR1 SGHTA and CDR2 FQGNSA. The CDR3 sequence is CASSLGALYGYTF. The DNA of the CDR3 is TGTGCCAGCAGCTTAGGCGCGTTGTATGGCTACACCTTC. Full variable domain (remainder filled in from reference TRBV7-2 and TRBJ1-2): GAGVSQSPSNKVTEKGKDVELRCDPISGHTALYWYRQSLGQGLEFLIYFQGNSAPDKSGLPSDRFSAERTGGSVSTLTIQRTQQEDSAVYLCASSLGALYGYTFGSGTRLTVV.

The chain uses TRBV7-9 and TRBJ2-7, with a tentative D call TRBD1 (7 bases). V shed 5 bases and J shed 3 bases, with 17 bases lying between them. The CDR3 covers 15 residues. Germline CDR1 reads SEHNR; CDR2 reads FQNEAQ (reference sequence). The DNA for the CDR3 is TGTGCCAGCAGCCAGTTGCGGGACAGAGTCTACGAGCAGTACTTC. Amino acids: CASSQLRDRVYEQYF.

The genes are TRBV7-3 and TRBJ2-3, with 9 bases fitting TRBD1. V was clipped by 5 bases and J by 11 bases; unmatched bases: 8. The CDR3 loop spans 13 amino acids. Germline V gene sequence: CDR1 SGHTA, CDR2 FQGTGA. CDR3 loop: CASSPGQGRRQYF. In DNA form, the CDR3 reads TGTGCCAGCAGCCCGGGACAGGGTAGGAGGCAGTATTTT.

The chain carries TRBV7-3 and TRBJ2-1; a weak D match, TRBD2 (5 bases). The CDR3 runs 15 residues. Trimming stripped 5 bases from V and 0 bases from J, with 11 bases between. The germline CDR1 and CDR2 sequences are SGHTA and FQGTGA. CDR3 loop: CASSQTGSSYNEQFF. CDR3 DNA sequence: TGTGCCAGCAGCCAAACTGGGAGCTCCTACAATGAGCAGTTCTTC.

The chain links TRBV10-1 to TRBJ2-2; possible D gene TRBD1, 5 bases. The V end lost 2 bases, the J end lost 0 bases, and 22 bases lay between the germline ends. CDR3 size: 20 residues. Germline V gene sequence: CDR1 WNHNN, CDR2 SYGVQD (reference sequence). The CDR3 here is CASSEDSNLSFRANTGELFF. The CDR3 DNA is TGCGCCAGCAGTGAGGACAGCAACCTCTCGTTCCGAGCGAACACCGGGGAGCTGTTTTTT.

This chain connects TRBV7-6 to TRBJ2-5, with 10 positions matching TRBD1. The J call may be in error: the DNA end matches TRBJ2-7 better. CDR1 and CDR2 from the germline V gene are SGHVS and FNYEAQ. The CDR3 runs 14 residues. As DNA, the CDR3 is TGTGCCAGCAGCCCAGGACAGGGGGTCTACGAGCAGTACTTC. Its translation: CASSPGQGVYEQYF.

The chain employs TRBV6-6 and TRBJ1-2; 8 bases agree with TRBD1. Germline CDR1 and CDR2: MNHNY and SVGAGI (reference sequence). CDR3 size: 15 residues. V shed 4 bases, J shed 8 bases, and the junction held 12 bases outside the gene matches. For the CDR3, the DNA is TGTGCCAGCAGTTTAGTCCAGGGGGCAGATGGCGGCTACACCTTC. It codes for CASSLVQGADGGYTF.

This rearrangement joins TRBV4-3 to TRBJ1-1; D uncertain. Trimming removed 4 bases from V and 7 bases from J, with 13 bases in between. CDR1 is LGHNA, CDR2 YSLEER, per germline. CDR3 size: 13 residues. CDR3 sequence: CASSLWLGDEAFF. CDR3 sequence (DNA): TGCGCCAGCAGCCTGTGGTTGGGCGATGAAGCTTTCTTT.

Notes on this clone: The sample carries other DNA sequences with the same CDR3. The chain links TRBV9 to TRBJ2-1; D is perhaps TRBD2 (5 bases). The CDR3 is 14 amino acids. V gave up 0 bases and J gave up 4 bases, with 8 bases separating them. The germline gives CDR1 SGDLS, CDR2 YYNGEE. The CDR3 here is CASSVATRYNEQFF. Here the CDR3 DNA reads TGTGCCAGCAGCGTAGCTACTAGGTACAATGAGCAGTTCTTC.

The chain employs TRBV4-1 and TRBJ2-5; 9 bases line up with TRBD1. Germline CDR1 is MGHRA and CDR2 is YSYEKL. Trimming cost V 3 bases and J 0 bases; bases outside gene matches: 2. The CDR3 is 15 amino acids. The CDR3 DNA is TGCGCCAGCAGCCACGGACAGGGGTACCAAGAGACCCAGTACTTC. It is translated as CASSHGQGYQETQYF.

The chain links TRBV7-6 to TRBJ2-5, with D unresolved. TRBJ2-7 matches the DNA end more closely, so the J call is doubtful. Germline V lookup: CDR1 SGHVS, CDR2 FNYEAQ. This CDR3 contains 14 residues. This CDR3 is CASASAAQFAEQYF. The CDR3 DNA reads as TGTGCCAGCGCCTCCGCGGCACAATTCGCCGAGCAGTACTTC.

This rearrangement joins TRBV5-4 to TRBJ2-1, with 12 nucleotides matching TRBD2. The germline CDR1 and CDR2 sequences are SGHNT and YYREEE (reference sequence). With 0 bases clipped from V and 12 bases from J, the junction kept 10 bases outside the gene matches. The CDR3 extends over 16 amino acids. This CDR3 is CASSLGLAGGQGRQFF. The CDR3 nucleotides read TGTGCCAGCAGCTTGGGTCTAGCGGGAGGGCAGGGGAGGCAGTTCTTC.

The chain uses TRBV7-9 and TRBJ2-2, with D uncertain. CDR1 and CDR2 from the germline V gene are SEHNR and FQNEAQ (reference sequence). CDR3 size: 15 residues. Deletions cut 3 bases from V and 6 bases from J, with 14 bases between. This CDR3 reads CASSFSRLVAGELFF. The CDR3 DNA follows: TGTGCCAGCAGCTTTTCGAGGCTAGTCGCCGGGGAGCTGTTTTTT.

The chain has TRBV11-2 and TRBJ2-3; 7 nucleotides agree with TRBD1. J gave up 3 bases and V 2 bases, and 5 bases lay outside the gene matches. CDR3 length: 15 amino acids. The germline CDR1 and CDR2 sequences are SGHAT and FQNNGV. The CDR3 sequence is CASSLYDRETDTQYF. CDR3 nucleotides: TGTGCCAGCAGCTTATATGACAGGGAAACAGATACGCAGTATTTT.

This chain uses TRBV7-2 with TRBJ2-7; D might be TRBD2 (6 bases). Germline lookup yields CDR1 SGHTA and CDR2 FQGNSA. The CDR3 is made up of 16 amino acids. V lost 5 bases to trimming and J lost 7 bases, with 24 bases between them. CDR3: CASSRRAGDLLGEQYF. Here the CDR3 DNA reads TGTGCCAGCAGCCGGAGGGCAGGCGACCTCCTTGGAGAGCAGTACTTC.

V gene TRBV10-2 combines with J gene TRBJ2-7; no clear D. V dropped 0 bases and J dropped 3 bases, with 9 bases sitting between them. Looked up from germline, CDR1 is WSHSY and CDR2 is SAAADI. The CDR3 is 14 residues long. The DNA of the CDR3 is TGCGCCAGCAGTGAGTCCAGGCTGGACTACGAGCAGTACTTC. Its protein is CASSESRLDYEQYF.

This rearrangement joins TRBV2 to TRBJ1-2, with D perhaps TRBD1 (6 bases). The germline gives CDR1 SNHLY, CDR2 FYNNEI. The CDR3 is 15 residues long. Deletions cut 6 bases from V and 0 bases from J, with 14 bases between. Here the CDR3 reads CASREQGLANYGYTF. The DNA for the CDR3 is TGTGCCAGCAGGGAACAGGGACTAGCTAACTATGGCTACACCTTC.

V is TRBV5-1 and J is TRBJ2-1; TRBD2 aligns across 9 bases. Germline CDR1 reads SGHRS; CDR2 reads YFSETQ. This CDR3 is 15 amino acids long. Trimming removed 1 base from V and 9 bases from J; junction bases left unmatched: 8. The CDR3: CASSLILAGDSEQFF. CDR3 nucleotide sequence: TGCGCCAGCAGCTTGATATTAGCGGGAGACTCTGAGCAGTTCTTC.

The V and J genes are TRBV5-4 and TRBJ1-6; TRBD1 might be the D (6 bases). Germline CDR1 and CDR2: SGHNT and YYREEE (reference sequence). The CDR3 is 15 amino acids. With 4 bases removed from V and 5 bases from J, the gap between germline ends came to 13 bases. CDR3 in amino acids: CASSRIQGDNSPLHF. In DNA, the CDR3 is TGTGCCAGCAGCCGTATACAGGGTGATAATTCACCCCTCCACTTT.

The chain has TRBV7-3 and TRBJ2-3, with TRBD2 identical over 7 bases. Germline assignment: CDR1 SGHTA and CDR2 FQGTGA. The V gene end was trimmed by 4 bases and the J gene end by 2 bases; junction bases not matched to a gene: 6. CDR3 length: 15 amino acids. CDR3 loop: CASSYGTTYTDTQYF. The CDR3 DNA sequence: TGTGCCAGCAGCTATGGGACTACCTACACAGATACGCAGTATTTT.